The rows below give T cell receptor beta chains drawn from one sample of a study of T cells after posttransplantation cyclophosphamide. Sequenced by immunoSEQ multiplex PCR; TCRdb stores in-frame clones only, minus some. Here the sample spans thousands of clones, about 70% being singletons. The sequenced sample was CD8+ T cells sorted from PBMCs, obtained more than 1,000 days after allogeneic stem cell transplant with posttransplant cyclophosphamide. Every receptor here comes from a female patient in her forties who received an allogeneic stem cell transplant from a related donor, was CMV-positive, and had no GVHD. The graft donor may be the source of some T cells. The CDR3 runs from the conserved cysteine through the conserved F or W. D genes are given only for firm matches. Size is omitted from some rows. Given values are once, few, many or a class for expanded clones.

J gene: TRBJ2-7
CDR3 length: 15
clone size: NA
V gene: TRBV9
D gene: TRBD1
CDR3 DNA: TGTGCCATTAGCATCGGACAGGGGACGGCATACGAGCAGTACTTC
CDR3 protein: CAISIGQGTAYEQYF

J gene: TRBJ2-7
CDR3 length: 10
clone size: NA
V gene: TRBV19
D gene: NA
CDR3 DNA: TGTGCCACCGGAGCTGGCGAGCAGTACTTC
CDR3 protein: CATGAGEQYF

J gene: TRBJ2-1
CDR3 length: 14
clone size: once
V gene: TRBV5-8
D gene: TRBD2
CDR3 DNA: TGTGCCAGCAGCTTGGCCTCGGGGGGGCATGAGCAGTTCTTC
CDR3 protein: CASSLASGGHEQFF

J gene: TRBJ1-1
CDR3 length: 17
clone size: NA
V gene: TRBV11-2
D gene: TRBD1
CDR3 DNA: TGTGCCAGCAGCCCTCAGACAGGGGGCGAGTTCGGCACTGAAGCTTTCTTT
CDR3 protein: CASSPQTGGEFGTEAFF

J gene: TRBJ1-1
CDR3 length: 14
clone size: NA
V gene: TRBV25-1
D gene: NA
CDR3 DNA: TGTGCCAGCAGTGGTGCCGACAGGTGGAATGAAGCTTTCTTT
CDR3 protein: CASSGADRWNEAFF

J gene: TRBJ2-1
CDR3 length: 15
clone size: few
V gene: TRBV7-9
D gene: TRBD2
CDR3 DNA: TGTGCCAGCAGCCCGAGCGGGGGGGCCCATTATGAGCAGTTCTTC
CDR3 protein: CASSPSGGAHYEQFF

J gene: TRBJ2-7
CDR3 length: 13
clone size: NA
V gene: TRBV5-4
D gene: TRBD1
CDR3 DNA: TGTGCCAGCAGCATCTGGACAGGGAATGAGCAGTACTTC
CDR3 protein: CASSIWTGNEQYF

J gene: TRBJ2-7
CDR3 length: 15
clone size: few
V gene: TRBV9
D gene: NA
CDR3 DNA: TGTGCCTGTTTTTTCAGACAGAGGACGGCATACGAGCAGTACTTC
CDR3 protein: CACFFRQRTAYEQYF

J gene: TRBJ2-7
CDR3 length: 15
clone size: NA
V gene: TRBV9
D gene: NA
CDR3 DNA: TGTGCCTGTATTTTCAGGCAGGGGACGGCCTACGAGCAGTACTTC
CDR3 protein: CACIFRQGTAYEQYF

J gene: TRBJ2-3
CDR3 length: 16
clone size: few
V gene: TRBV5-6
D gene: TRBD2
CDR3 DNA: TGTGCCAGCAGCCGAGGGACTACGGCCCGCACAGATACGCAGTATTTT
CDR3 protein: CASSRGTTARTDTQYF

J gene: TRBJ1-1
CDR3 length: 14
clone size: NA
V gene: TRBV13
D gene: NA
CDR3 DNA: TGTGCCAGCAGCTTAGGCAGGGGAAACACTGAAGCTTTCTTT
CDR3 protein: CASSLGRGNTEAFF

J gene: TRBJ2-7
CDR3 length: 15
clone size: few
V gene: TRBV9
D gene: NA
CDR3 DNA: TGTGCCATTATTTTCAGGCAGGGGACGGCATACGAGCAGTACTTC
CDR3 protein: CAIIFRQGTAYEQYF

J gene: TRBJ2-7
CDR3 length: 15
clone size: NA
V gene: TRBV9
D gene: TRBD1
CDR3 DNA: TGTGCCAGCTGTTTCAGACAGGGGACGGCATACGAGCAGTACTTC
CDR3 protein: CASCFRQGTAYEQYF

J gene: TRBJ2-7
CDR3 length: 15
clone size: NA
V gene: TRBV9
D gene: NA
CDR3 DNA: TGTGCCAGCAGCTTCGAGCAGGGGACGGCCTACGAGCAGTACTTC
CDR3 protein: CASSFEQGTAYEQYF

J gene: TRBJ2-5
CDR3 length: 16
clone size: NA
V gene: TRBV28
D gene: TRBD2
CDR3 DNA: TGTGCCAGCAGTTCCTTACTAGCGGGCAAGCGAGAGACCCAGTACTTC
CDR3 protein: CASSSLLAGKRETQYF

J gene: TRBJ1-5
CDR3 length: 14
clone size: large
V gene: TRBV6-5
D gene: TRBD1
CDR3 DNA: TGTGCCAGCAGAAAGACAGGGCGCAATCAGCCCCAGCATTTT
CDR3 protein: CASRKTGRNQPQHF

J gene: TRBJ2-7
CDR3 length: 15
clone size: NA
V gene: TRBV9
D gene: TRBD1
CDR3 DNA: TGTGCCAGTTGTATCGGACAGGGGACGGCATACGAGCAGTACTTC
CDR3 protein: CASCIGQGTAYEQYF

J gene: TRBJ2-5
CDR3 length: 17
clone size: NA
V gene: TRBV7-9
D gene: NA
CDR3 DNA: TGTGCCAGCAGCTTAGCGTTCAGGGGGGCCGAACAAGAGACCCAGTACTTC
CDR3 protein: CASSLAFRGAEQETQYF

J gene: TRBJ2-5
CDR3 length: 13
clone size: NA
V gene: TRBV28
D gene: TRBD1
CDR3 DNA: TGTGCCAGCAGAGGGGACAGTCAAGAGACCCAGTACTTC
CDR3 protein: CASRGDSQETQYF

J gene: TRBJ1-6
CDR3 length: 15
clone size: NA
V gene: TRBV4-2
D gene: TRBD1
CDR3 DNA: TGTGCCAGCAGCACCCGGACAGGGGATAATTCACCCCTCCACTTT
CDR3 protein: CASSTRTGDNSPLHF

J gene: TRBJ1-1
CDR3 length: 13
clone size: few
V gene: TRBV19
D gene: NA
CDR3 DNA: TGTGCCAGTAAGACAGCCGGAAACACTGAAGCTTTCTTT
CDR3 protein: CASKTAGNTEAFF

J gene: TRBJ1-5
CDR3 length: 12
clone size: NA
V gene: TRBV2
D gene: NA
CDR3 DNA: TGTGCCAGCAGTCCAGTAAATCAGCCCCAGCATTTT
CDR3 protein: CASSPVNQPQHF

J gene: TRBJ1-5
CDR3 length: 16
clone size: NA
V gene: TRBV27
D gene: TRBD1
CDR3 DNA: TGTGCCAGCAGTTTACGGACAGGGCCGGGGGGTCAGCCCCAGCATTTT
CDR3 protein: CASSLRTGPGGQPQHF

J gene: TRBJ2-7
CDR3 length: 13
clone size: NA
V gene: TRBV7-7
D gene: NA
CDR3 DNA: TGTGCCAGAAGCATACAGGAATCCTACGAGCAGTACTTC
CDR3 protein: CARSIQESYEQYF

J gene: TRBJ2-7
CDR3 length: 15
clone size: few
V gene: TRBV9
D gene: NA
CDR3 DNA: TGTGCCTGCTGTTTCAGGCAGAAGACGGCATACGAGCAGTACTTC
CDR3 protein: CACCFRQKTAYEQYF

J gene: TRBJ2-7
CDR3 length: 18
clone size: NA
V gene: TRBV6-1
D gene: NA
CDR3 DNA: TGTGCCAGCAGTGAAGCCCTACCTTGGTGGGCCCTCTCCTACGAGCAGTACTTC
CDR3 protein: CASSEALPWWALSYEQYF

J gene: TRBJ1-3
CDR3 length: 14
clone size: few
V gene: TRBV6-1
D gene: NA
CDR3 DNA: TGTGCCCGCCCCCCGGGGAGTGGTGGAAACACCATATATTTT
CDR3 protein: CARPPGSGGNTIYF

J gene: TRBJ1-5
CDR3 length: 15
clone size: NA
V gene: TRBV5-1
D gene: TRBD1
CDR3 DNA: TGCGCCAGCAGCTTGGGGACAGGTAGTAATCAGCCCCAGCATTTT
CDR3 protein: CASSLGTGSNQPQHF

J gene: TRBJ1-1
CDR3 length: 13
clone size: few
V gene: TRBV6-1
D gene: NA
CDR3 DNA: TGTGCCAGCAGTGAGACTACCCCCACTGAAGCTTTCTTT
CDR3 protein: CASSETTPTEAFF

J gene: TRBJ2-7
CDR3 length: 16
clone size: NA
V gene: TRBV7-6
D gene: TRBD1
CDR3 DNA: TGTGCCAGCAGCTCCTCACAATCGACAGGGTTCTACGAGCAGTACTTC
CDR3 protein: CASSSSQSTGFYEQYF

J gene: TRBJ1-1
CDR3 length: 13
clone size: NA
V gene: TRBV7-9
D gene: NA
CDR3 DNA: TGTGCCAGCAGCTTAGGGGCGAACACTGAAGCTTTCTTT
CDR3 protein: CASSLGANTEAFF

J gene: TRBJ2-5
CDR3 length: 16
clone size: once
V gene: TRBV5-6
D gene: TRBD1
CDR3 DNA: TGTGCCAGCAGCCTTCCCGGACAGGCCAGGAAAGAGACCCAGTACTTC
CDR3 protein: CASSLPGQARKETQYF

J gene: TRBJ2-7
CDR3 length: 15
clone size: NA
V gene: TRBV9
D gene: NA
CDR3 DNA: TGTGCCAGCAGCATCAGACAGAAGACGGCATACGAGCAGTACTTC
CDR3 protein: CASSIRQKTAYEQYF

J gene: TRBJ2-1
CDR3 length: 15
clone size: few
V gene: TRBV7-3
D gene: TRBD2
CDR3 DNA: TGTGCCAGCAGTTATAGCGGGGGAAACTACAATGAGCAGTTCTTC
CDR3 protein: CASSYSGGNYNEQFF

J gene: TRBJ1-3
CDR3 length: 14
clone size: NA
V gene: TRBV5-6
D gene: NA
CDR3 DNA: TGTGCCAGCAGCCTGCTCCGGGGTGGAAACACCATATATTTT
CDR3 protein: CASSLLRGGNTIYF

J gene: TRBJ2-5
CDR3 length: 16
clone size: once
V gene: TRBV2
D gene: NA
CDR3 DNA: TGTGCCAGCAGTGAAACGATACAGAGCCCCCAAGAGACCCAGTACTTC
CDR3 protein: CASSETIQSPQETQYF

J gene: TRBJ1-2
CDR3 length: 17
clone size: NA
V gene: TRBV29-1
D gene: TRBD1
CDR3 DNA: TGCAGCGTTATCACCCCGGGACAGGGATCCCCTTTATATGGCTACACCTTC
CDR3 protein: CSVITPGQGSPLYGYTF

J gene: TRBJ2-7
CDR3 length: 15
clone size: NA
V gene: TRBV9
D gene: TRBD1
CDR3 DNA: TGTGCCTGTTTTATCGAACAGGGGACGGCCTACGAGCAGTACTTC
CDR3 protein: CACFIEQGTAYEQYF

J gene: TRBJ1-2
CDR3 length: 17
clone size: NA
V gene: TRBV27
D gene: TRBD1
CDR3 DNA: TGTGCCAGCAGTTTATCCCCCGTGGAGGGGGCCTCGAGGGGCTACACCTTC
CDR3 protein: CASSLSPVEGASRGYTF

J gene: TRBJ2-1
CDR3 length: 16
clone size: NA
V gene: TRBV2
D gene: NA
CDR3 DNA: TGTGCCAGCAGTGAACTGAGGGGGATACTGTACAATGAGCAGTTCTTC
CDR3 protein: CASSELRGILYNEQFF

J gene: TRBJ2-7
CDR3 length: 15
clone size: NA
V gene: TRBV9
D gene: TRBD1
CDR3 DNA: TGTGCCAGCTGTTTCGGACAGGGGACGGCATACGAGCAGTACTTC
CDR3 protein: CASCFGQGTAYEQYF

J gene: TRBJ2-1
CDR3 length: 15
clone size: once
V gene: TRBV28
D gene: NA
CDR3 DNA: TGTGCCAGCAGTCTACGAGCGGATAATAAAAATGAGCAGTTCTTC
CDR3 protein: CASSLRADNKNEQFF

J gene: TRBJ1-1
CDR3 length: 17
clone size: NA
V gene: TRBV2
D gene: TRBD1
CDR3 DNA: TGTGCCAGCAGCCACTATGCCGGGACAGGGGAAGATACTGAAGCTTTCTTT
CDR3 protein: CASSHYAGTGEDTEAFF

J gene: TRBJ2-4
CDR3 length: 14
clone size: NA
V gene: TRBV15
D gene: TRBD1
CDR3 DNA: TGTGCCACCAGCAGGGGACAGGGATCGAACATTCAGTACTTC
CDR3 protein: CATSRGQGSNIQYF

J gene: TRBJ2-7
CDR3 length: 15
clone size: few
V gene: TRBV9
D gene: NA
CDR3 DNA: TGTGCCAGTAGCTTCAGGCAGGGGACGGCATACGAGCAGTACTTC
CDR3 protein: CASSFRQGTAYEQYF